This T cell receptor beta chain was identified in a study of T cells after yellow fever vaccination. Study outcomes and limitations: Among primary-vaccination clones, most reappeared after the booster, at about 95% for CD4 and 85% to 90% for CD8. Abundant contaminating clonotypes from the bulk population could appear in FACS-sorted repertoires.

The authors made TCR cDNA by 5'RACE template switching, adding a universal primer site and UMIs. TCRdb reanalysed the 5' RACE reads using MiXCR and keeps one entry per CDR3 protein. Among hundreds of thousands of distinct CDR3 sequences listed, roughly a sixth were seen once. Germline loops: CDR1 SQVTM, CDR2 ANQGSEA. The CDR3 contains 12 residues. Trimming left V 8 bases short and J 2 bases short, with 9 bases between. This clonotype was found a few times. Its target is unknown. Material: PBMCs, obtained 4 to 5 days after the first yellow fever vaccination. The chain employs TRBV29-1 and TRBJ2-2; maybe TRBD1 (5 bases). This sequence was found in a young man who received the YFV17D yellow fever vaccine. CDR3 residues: CSSRENTGELFF. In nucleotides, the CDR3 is TGCAGCTCCAGGGAAAACACCGGGGAGCTGTTTTTT.